This entry lists 20 T cell receptor beta chains sequenced from one sample in a study of blood T cells in healthy people across ages. It was with a sample-barcoded 5' primer and a J-beta primer mix that a second PCR of roughly 6 to 12 cycles was run. TCRdb ran MiXCR on the 5' RACE reads and lists one entry per CDR3 protein. There are approximately 350,000 distinct CDR3 sequences in the sample; about 55% occur only once, and 45% to 60% lies in the top ten. The specimen sequenced was blood. These receptors originate from a man between 60 and 75 years old in good health.

This rearrangement joins TRBV20-1 to TRBJ2-5; 10 bases are shared with TRBD1. This CDR3 has 13 amino acids. The junction had 5 bases not matched to a gene; V was cut back by 6 bases and J by 4 bases. Germline CDR1 reads DFQATT; CDR2 reads SNEGSKA (reference sequence). The CDR3 nucleotides are TGCAGTGCCATGGGGACAGGGGTAGAGACCCAGTACTTC. Amino acid sequence: CSAMGTGVETQYF.

The table lists this clonotype with a few counts. This chain's CDR3 is CASSLGLAGVQETQYF. The DNA for the CDR3 is TGTGCCAGCAGCTTAGGCCTAGCGGGCGTCCAAGAGACCCAGTACTTC. The chain joins TRBV7-2 to TRBJ2-5, with 8 bases aligning to TRBD2. Germline lookup yields CDR1 SGHTA and CDR2 FQGNSA. The CDR3 is 16 residues long. With 1 base clipped from V and 1 base from J, the junction kept 5 bases outside the gene matches.

V gene TRBV10-2 combines with J gene TRBJ1-5; no clear D. V lost 3 bases and J lost 4, with 10 bases in between. CDR3 size: 14 residues. Germline CDR1 reads WSHSY; CDR2 reads SAAADI. CDR3 nucleotides: TGCGCCAGCAGTGATGGGCGGGGAAATCAGCCCCAGCATTTT. Protein sequence: CASSDGRGNQPQHF.

V gene TRBV7-9 combines with J gene TRBJ2-2; TRBD1 matches 7 bases. The J segment lost 0 bases and the V segment lost 5 bases, leaving 9 bases of the junction unmatched. Germline V lookup: CDR1 SEHNR, CDR2 FQNEAQ (reference sequence). The CDR3 spans 17 residues. The CDR3 spells CASSAVKTGTNTGELFF. CDR3 DNA: TGTGCCAGCAGCGCCGTCAAGACAGGGACGAACACCGGGGAGCTGTTTTTT.

The gene calls are TRBV20-1 and TRBJ2-3; 11 bases agree with TRBD2. After removal of 1 base from V and 2 bases from J, the junction contained 5 bases not matched to a gene. The CDR3 is 16 amino acids. The germline CDR1 and CDR2 sequences are DFQATT and SNEGSKA (reference sequence). The CDR3 loop reads CSARVKLAGATDTQYF. DNA of the CDR3: TGCAGTGCTAGAGTTAAACTAGCGGGAGCCACAGATACGCAGTATTTT.

DNA for the CDR3: TGTGCCAGCAGCCCTGTTGGGGCGGGGGCCCTCAATGAGCAGTTCTTC. Protein sequence: CASSPVGAGALNEQFF. The chain has TRBV7-9 and TRBJ2-1; D is possibly TRBD2 (7 bases). The CDR3 covers 16 residues. Germline V gives CDR1 SEHNR, CDR2 FQNEAQ (reference sequence). The V gene lost 5 bases and the J gene lost 6 bases, with 20 bases spanning the gap.

This rearrangement joins TRBV20-1 to TRBJ2-1, with 9 bases lining up with TRBD2. V lost 7 bases and J lost 6; bases outside the gene matches: 10. The CDR3 extends over 14 amino acids. Germline-derived CDR1 and CDR2 are DFQATT and SNEGSKA (reference sequence). The CDR3 region has the DNA TGCAGTGTCCCGCTAGGGACTAGCCCCAATGAGCAGTTCTTC. It specifies CSVPLGTSPNEQFF.

V gene TRBV12-3 or TRBV12-4 combines with J gene TRBJ2-1, with TRBD2 matching 7 bases. The CDR3 loop spans 14 amino acids. The V segment lost 6 bases and the J segment 2 bases; nucleotides outside the gene matches: 4. CDR3 nucleotide sequence: TGTGCCAGCAGGTCCGGGACTACCTACAATGAGCAGTTCTTC. Its translation is CASRSGTTYNEQFF.

The chain carries TRBV18 and TRBJ2-4; either TRBD1 or TRBD2 may fit D (5 bases each). The CDR3 spans 14 residues. Germline CDR1 KGHSH, CDR2 LQKENI. V dropped 0 bases and J dropped 8 bases, with 11 bases sitting between them. Here the CDR3 DNA reads TGTGCCAGCTCACCACCGGGACGGGGTCACATTCAGTACTTC. Its translation: CASSPPGRGHIQYF.

This clonotype was detected many times. A much larger clone is a single base away; this may be a read error. This chain joins TRBV10-3 and TRBJ2-5, with 7 bases fitting TRBD2. This CDR3 region has 15 residues. CDR1 and CDR2 (germline): ENHRY, SYGVKD. V lost 2 bases, J lost 1 base, and 4 bases stayed unmatched. The CDR3 loop is CAISEAASGQETQYF. CDR3 bases: TGTGCCATCAGTGAGGCGGCTAGCGGCCAAGAGACCCAGTACTTC.

The gene calls are TRBV28 and TRBJ2-1; tentatively, D is TRBD1 or TRBD2 (6 bases each). The CDR3 sequence is 15 residues long. Germline CDR1 MDHEN, CDR2 SYDVKM. V lost 3 bases, J lost 6 bases, and 15 bases lay in between. This CDR3 reads CASSFGGRSVNEQFF. In DNA form, the CDR3 reads TGTGCCAGCAGTTTTGGGGGGCGCAGCGTCAATGAGCAGTTCTTC.

This clonotype has only a few counts. The CDR3 DNA reads TGTGCCAGCAGCCCCCGGGACAGGATCACCTACGAGCAGTACTTC. It codes for CASSPRDRITYEQYF. The chain links TRBV7-2 to TRBJ2-7; 8 positions match TRBD1. Germline lookup yields CDR1 SGHTA and CDR2 FQGNSA. This CDR3 comprises 15 residues. Germline trimming cut 5 bases from V and 2 bases from J; bases unmatched to any gene: 8.

This clonotype was seen only a few times. The rearrangement uses TRBV27 and TRBJ2-1, with D maybe TRBD2 (8 bases). This CDR3 has 19 amino acids. V lost 7 bases and J 6 bases, leaving 31 bases between the germline ends. CDR1 is MNHEY and CDR2 is SMNVEV in the germline V gene (reference sequence). CDR3 in amino acids: CASIRTGTSGPSGGNEQFF. The CDR3, as DNA: TGTGCCAGCATCCGGACCGGGACTAGTGGCCCCTCAGGGGGCAATGAGCAGTTCTTC.

As concerns this clonotype: An end of the junction does not agree with germline; a read error may underlie this. The chain is built from TRBV10-3 and TRBJ2-1; the match to TRBD2 covers 15 bases. This CDR3 spans 14 amino acids. Germline lookup yields CDR1 ENHRY and CDR2 SYGVKD. The chain's CDR3 is CATQGLAGGNERFF. The CDR3 region has the DNA TGTGCCACCCAGGGACTAGCGGGAGGCAATGAGCGGTTCTTC.

This chain uses TRBV20-1 with TRBJ1-1; TRBD1 is a possible D gene (5 bases). Germline assignment: CDR1 DFQATT and CDR2 SNEGSKA (reference sequence). This CDR3 region has 11 residues. Deletions cut 0 bases from V and 8 bases from J, with 7 bases between. CDR3 residues: CSAREWGEAFF. The DNA of the CDR3 is TGCAGTGCTAGAGAATGGGGCGAAGCTTTCTTT.

There are a few counts of this clonotype. The chain joins TRBV28 to TRBJ2-1; TRBD1 matches at 8 bases. V was pared by 6 bases and J by 8 bases, with 6 bases of the junction left unmatched. CDR3 length: 13 amino acids. Germline V gene lookup returns CDR1 MDHEN and CDR2 SYDVKM. CDR3 bases: TGTGCCAGCAGCCTGGACAGGGTCGATGAGCAGTTCTTC. It specifies CASSLDRVDEQFF.

This clonotype was recorded many times. The V gene is TRBV20-1, the J gene TRBJ2-7; the D is unclear. The CDR3 runs to 12 residues. V was cut by 6 bases and J by 1 base, with 10 bases left in between. CDR1 is DFQATT, CDR2 SNEGSKA, per germline (reference sequence). The CDR3 reads CSANDGSYEQYF. DNA for the CDR3: TGCAGTGCCAACGACGGTTCCTACGAGCAGTACTTC.

The genes are TRBV20-1 and TRBJ2-1, with 8 bases identical to TRBD2. The ends lost 7 bases at V and 0 bases at J; junction bases unmatched: 14. The CDR3 is 17 residues long. CDR1 is DFQATT and CDR2 is SNEGSKA in the germline V gene (reference sequence). Written as DNA, the CDR3 is TGCAGTGGGACTGAGTTTAGCGGGGCGAGCTCCTACAATGAGCAGTTCTTC. Encoded protein: CSGTEFSGASSYNEQFF.

This clonotype has only one observation. The chain combines TRBV7-9 with TRBJ1-1; TRBD1 matches at 7 bases. J was trimmed by 5 bases and V by 4 bases; bases with no gene match: 4. The CDR3 length is 13 residues. The germline gives CDR1 SEHNR, CDR2 FQNEAQ (reference sequence). This chain's CDR3 is CASSYVQGTEAFF. The CDR3, as DNA: TGTGCCAGCAGCTATGTACAGGGGACTGAAGCTTTCTTT. The full variable domain, its missing parts supplied by reference TRBV7-9 and TRBJ1-1, is DTGVSQNPRHKITKRGQNVTFRCDPISEHNRLYWYRQTLGQGPEFLTYFQNEAQLEKSRLLSDRFSAERPKGSFSTLEIQRTEQGDSAMYLCASSYVQGTEAFFGQGTRLTVV.

A few counts support this clonotype. V usage is TRBV5-6 and J usage is TRBJ2-3, with TRBD1 as a possible D gene (5 bases). CDR3 length: 15 amino acids. CDR1 is SGHDT and CDR2 is YYEEEE in the germline V gene. V was shortened by 3 bases and J by 1 base, with 12 bases between the two germline ends. Here the CDR3 reads CASSWGLPGTDTQYF. For the CDR3, the DNA is TGTGCCAGCAGCTGGGGCCTACCAGGCACAGATACGCAGTATTTT. Full variable domain (rest looked up from reference TRBV5-6 and TRBJ2-3): DAGVTQSPTHLIKTRGQQVTLRCSPKSGHDTVSWYQQALGQGPQFIFQYYEEEERQRGNFPDRFSGHQFPNYSSELNVNALLLGDSALYLCASSWGLPGTDTQYFGPGTRLTVL.